Below, 10 T cell receptor beta chains from the same sample are listed, as sequenced in a study of cytomegalovirus exposure and HLA in healthy donors. The PCR contained 60 Vbeta and 13 Jbeta primers. Sequencing used immunoSEQ multiplex PCR; TCRdb keeps in-frame clones, though not all of them. The data contain fewer than 200,000 clones, about 77% of them seen just once; the ten biggest clones take up 7% to 9%. Sequenced: PBMCs. All receptors come from a male donor in good health and CMV-seropositive.

The rearrangement links TRBV10-2 to TRBJ1-1; TRBD1 is a possible D gene (6 bases). CDR3 length: 11 amino acids. Germline CDR1 reads WSHSY; CDR2 reads SAAADI. V was shortened by 7 bases and J by 5 bases, with 8 bases between the two germline ends. CDR3 region: CASIGGTEAFF. CDR3 in DNA: TGCGCCAGCATAGGGGGAACTGAAGCTTTCTTT.

This chain joins TRBV7-2 and TRBJ2-3; D is perhaps TRBD1 (5 bases). CDR3 size: 13 residues. V lost 5 bases and J lost 5, with 11 bases in between. Germline V gene data show CDR1 as SGHTA and CDR2 as FQGNSA. As DNA, the CDR3 is TGTGCCAGCAGCGCGACAGTAGTAGATACGCAGTATTTT. Translating gives CASSATVVDTQYF.

The chain has TRBV2 and TRBJ1-2; 9 bases line up with TRBD1. The V and J ends lost 6 bases and 0 bases, in that order; junction bases with no gene match: 5. The CDR3 covers 15 residues. CDR1 SNHLY and CDR2 FYNNEI come from the germline V gene. DNA of the CDR3: TGTGCCAGCAGGGGGACAGGGAGGTCTAACTATGGCTACACCTTC. It codes for CASRGTGRSNYGYTF.

The V and J genes are TRBV15 and TRBJ1-6; D call uncertain. Trimming took 0 bases from V and 7 from J, leaving 7 bases between them. The CDR3 contains 14 residues. CDR1 and CDR2 (germline): LNHNV, YYDKDF (reference sequence). The CDR3 loop is CATSREAGNSPLHF. The CDR3 coding sequence is TGTGCCACCAGCAGAGAGGCGGGAAATTCACCCCTCCACTTT.

The chain combines TRBV2 with TRBJ1-4; D may be TRBD1 (5 bases). The ends were cut back, 9 bases at V and 1 base at J, with 15 bases in the middle. The CDR3 extends over 15 amino acids. Looked up from germline, CDR1 is SNHLY and CDR2 is FYNNEI. CDR3 loop: CASRPQGLTNEKLFF. The CDR3 DNA sequence: TGTGCCAGTCGGCCCCAGGGACTAACTAATGAAAAACTGTTTTTT.

The chain uses TRBV29-1 and TRBJ1-2; 7 bases map to TRBD1. V lost 6 bases and J lost 3; bases outside the gene matches: 7. Looked up from germline, CDR1 is SQVTM and CDR2 is ANQGSEA. The CDR3 is 13 residues long. CDR3 bases: TGCAGCGTGAGACAGGGATCGGACTATGGCTACACCTTC. Translation gives CSVRQGSDYGYTF.

In its sample, this clone was seen a few times. The chain couples TRBV2 to TRBJ2-3, with TRBD2 as a possible D gene (7 bases). Trimming removed 6 bases from V and 0 bases from J, with 19 bases in between. This CDR3 contains 17 residues. Per germline, CDR1 SNHLY and CDR2 FYNNEI. The CDR3 spells CASSHWGAGASTDTQYF. The CDR3 DNA reads TGTGCCAGCAGCCACTGGGGGGCGGGGGCGAGCACAGATACGCAGTATTTT. The full variable domain, rest sourced from reference TRBV2 and TRBJ2-3, is EPEVTQTPSHQVTQMGQEVILRCVPISNHLYFYWYRQILGQKVEFLVSFYNNEISEKSEIFDDQFSVERPDGSNFTLKIRSTKLEDSAMYFCASSHWGAGASTDTQYFGPGTRLTVL.

J is TRBJ2-2 and V is TRBV5-1; 11 bases are shared with TRBD1. J lost 5 bases, V lost 6 bases, and 9 bases had no gene match. Germline loops: CDR1 SGHRS, CDR2 YFSETQ. The CDR3 is made up of 16 amino acids. The CDR3 is CASITTGTGGTGELFF. CDR3 sequence (DNA): TGCGCCAGCATCACGACCGGGACAGGGGGGACCGGGGAGCTGTTTTTT.

A note on this clone: A much larger clone is a single base away; this may be a read error. This sequence joins TRBV2 and TRBJ1-1, with unresolved D. Germline CDR1 and CDR2: SNHLY and FYNNEI. The CDR3 contains 9 residues. V lost 8 bases and J lost 8, with 6 bases in between. CDR3 sequence (DNA): TGTGCCAGCGGGGAGGAAGCTTTCTTT. It codes for CASGEEAFF.

The chain combines TRBV7-9 with TRBJ2-4; TRBD2 agrees at 8 bases. Losses at the gene ends were 4 bases for V and 7 bases for J; bases not matched to a gene: 0. The CDR3 covers 12 residues. Germline V CDR1 and CDR2: SEHNR, FQNEAQ (reference sequence). The CDR3 protein is CASSSGGNIQYF. The DNA for the CDR3 is TGTGCCAGCAGCTCGGGGGGGAACATTCAGTACTTC.